The entry below gives a single TCR beta chain sequence along with its context. As handled by the study authors: Nucleated cell number was recorded as an estimate derived from reference gene primer amplification. Here immunoSEQ multiplex PCR was the method, and the copy in TCRdb shows in-frame clones only, minus some. The V and J calls and clone size are taken from that table; D and trimming were inferred from the DNA. The table has about 98,000 clones, approximately 82% seen once; the top ten hold about 4%. This CDR3 has 15 residues. The ends were cut back, 5 bases at V and 1 base at J, with 12 bases in the middle. From germline, CDR1 is SGHAT and CDR2 FQNNGV. The record originates from a study of blood T cell repertoires in COVID-19. Study-level background: Italy, Spain and the United States were the sources of the convalescent and acute COVID-19 samples. Sources were T cells, B-cell-depleted T cells, or PBMCs; the material itself was cDNA or gDNA.

This TCR was sampled from a man aged 60 to 69 with acute or convalescent COVID-19. V usage is TRBV11-2 and J usage is TRBJ1-5; D unresolved. The specimen was peripheral blood. The CDR3 protein is CASSTGSMSNQPQHF. CDR3 in DNA: TGTGCCAGCAGCACCGGGTCCATGAGCAATCAGCCCCAGCATTTT.